This entry lists 8 T cell receptor beta chains sequenced from one sample in a study of blood T cell repertoires in COVID-19. This table comes from immunoSEQ multiplex PCR, and its TCRdb copy is limited to in-frame clones, with some not included. The data contain 100,000 to 110,000 clones, approximately 90% of them seen just once; the ten biggest clones take up 2.1%. Sequenced sample: peripheral blood. The receptors were gathered from a man aged 45 to 65 with active COVID-19.

The V gene is TRBV18, the J gene TRBJ2-5; possible D gene TRBD2, 7 bases. The germline gives CDR1 KGHSH, CDR2 LQKENI. CDR3 length: 15 amino acids. Trimming removed 6 bases at V and 5 bases at J, with 19 bases between. The CDR3 nucleotides read TGTGCCAGCTCTGGGGGCGCGGGAGTACTGGAGACCCAGTACTTC. Residues: CASSGGAGVLETQYF.

CDR3 loop: CASSVGTSGGAKTQYF. The CDR3 DNA follows: TGTGCCAGCAGCGTGGGGACTAGCGGGGGGGCAAAGACCCAGTACTTC. The rearrangement links TRBV9 to TRBJ2-5, with 16 bases identical to TRBD2. The V gene's germline CDR1 is SGDLS and CDR2 YYNGEE. The CDR3 consists of 16 residues. The ends lost 2 bases at V and 6 bases at J; junction bases unmatched: 4.

The table lists this clone with a count of one. The CDR3 is CASRSGQENTGELFF. In DNA form, the CDR3 reads TGTGCCAGCAGATCGGGACAGGAGAACACCGGGGAGCTGTTTTTT. This chain connects TRBV7-9 to TRBJ2-2, with 8 bases aligning to TRBD1. The V gene end was trimmed by 6 bases and the J gene end by 1 base; junction bases not matched to a gene: 4. The CDR3 is made up of 15 amino acids. Germline assignment: CDR1 SEHNR and CDR2 FQNEAQ (reference sequence).

The V and J genes are TRBV5-4 and TRBJ2-7; D unclear. The length of the CDR3 is 14 residues. V lost 1 base and J 0 bases, leaving 8 bases between the germline ends. Per germline, CDR1 SGHNT and CDR2 YYREEE (reference sequence). The CDR3 bases are TGTGCCAGCAGCTTGTATCCTAGCTCCTACGAGCAGTACGTC. Translating gives CASSLYPSSYEQYV.

The chain joins TRBV27 to TRBJ2-7, with D possibly matching TRBD1 (6 bases). The CDR3 spans 14 residues. The germline V and J ends were trimmed by 7 bases and 0 bases, with 13 bases remaining between them. From germline, CDR1 is MNHEY and CDR2 SMNVEV (reference sequence). This CDR3 reads CASTATGSSYEQYV. DNA for the CDR3: TGTGCCAGCACCGCGACAGGCTCCTCCTACGAGCAGTACGTC.

The CDR3 DNA follows: TGTGCCAGCAGCCCCCCAGGCTCCCTCCTACGAGAGCAGTACTTC. Translated: CASSPPGSLLREQYF. V usage is TRBV7-2 and J usage is TRBJ2-7, with unresolved D. This CDR3 spans 15 amino acids. Germline V CDR1 and CDR2: SGHTA, FQGNSA. V shed 5 bases and J shed 7 bases, with 21 bases lying between them.

V and J are TRBV19 and TRBJ2-7; 9 positions match TRBD2. The V and J ends lost 6 bases and 6 bases, in that order; junction bases with no gene match: 9. This CDR3 comprises 14 residues. CDR1 and CDR2 (germline): LNHDA, SQIVND (reference sequence). CDR3 in DNA: TGTGCCAGTAGCTCGGGGCTAGCGGGAAGCGAGCAGTACGTC. Translated: CASSSGLAGSEQYV.

The chain links TRBV3-1 (or the pseudogene TRBV3-2) to TRBJ2-5; possible D gene TRBD2, 5 bases. The CDR3 is made up of 14 amino acids. Germline V gene sequence: CDR1 LGHDT, CDR2 YNNKEL (reference sequence). The V end lost 4 bases, the J end lost 1 base, and 10 bases lay between the germline ends. CDR3 loop: CASSPTSGQETQYF. The CDR3 DNA follows: TGTGCCAGCAGCCCTACCAGCGGCCAAGAGACCCAGTACTTC.